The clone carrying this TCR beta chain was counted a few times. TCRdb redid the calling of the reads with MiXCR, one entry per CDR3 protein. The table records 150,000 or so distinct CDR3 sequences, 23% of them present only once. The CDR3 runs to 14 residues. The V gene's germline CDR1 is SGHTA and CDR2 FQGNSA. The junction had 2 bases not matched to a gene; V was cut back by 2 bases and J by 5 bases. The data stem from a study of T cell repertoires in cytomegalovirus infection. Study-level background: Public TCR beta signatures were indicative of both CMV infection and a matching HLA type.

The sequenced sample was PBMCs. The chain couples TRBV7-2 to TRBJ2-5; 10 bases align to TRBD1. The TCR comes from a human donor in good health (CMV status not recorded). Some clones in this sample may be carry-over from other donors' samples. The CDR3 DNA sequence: TGTGCCAGCAGCTTAAGGACAGGGGGTGAGACCCAGTACTTC. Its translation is CASSLRTGGETQYF.